The clone carrying this TCR beta chain was counted a single time. Its target is not known. The germline V gene has CDR1 LGHDT and CDR2 YNNKEL (reference sequence). The length of the CDR3 is 14 residues. V lost 1 base to trimming and J lost 4 bases, with 10 bases between them. This sample was taken from a study of blood T cells in healthy people across ages. A second PCR of roughly 7 to 11 cycles used a sample-barcoded 5' primer and a J-beta primer mix. One entry per CDR3 protein results from TCRdb running MiXCR on the 5' RACE reads. The data contain about 1.4 million distinct CDR3 sequences, approximately 59% of them singletons. Study results and limitations: Naive T cell percentage and TCR beta diversity correlated strongly.

Sequenced: blood. The clonotype was recovered from a man aged 18 to 30 in good health. The chain couples TRBV3-1 to TRBJ1-1, with D perhaps matching TRBD1 (6 bases). In nucleotides, the CDR3 is TGTGCCAGCAGCCAAGCCGGGGGGGCCACTGAAGCTTTCTTT. Amino acid sequence: CASSQAGGATEAFF.